A selection of T cell receptor beta chains follows, all from one sample in a study of blood T cell repertoires in COVID-19. The repertoire was sequenced with immunoSEQ multiplex PCR; TCRdb's copy has only in-frame clones and lacks some. The data contain about 110,000 clones, approximately 70% of them seen just once; the ten biggest clones take up 1.5% to 2%. The sample consisted of peripheral blood. The receptors derive from a woman aged 40 to 55 with acute or convalescent COVID-19. The CDR3 runs from the conserved cysteine through the conserved F or W. A D gene is named only where the DNA matches it firmly. Expanded clones are given a class, and other clones once, few, many or no size at all.

v_gene,d_gene,abundance,j_gene,CDR3nt,CDR3aa
TRBV9,-,-,TRBJ1-5,TGTGCCAGCAGCGTAGGTCTCAATCAGCCCCAGCATTTT,CASSVGLNQPQHF
TRBV12-5,-,-,TRBJ1-4,TGTGCTAGTGGTTTGCCGCGACCGACTCATAATGAAAAACTGTTTTTT,CASGLPRPTHNEKLFF
TRBV18,-,once,TRBJ1-1,TGTGCCAGCTCCCAAGCGGGGCGCGGGGCGAGAGCTTTCTTT,CASSQAGRGARAFF
TRBV7-4,-,-,TRBJ2-3,TGTGCCAGCAGCTTAGTTGGTACTAGCCGGGTGGTGGGCACAGATACGCAGTATTTT,CASSLVGTSRVVGTDTQYF
TRBV2,TRBD1,-,TRBJ2-5,TGTGCCAGCAGTTTCGGACAGGGTTGGTTGGAGACCCAGTACTTC,CASSFGQGWLETQYF
TRBV3-1/TRBV3-2,-,-,TRBJ2-1,TGTGCCAGCAGCCAATCACAGGGCGCTCCTCCTCCCTACAATGAGCAGTTCTTC,CASSQSQGAPPPYNEQFF
TRBV7-3,TRBD2,-,TRBJ2-2,TGTGCCAGCAGCCCGGGGACTAGCGGTACCGGGGAGCTGTTTTTT,CASSPGTSGTGELFF
TRBV18,TRBD1,-,TRBJ2-5,TGTGCCAGCTCACCGACGACAGGGTACCAAGAGACCCAGTACTTC,CASSPTTGYQETQYF
TRBV7-3,-,-,TRBJ2-1,TGTGCCAGCAGCTTTACCGGAGGAGACAATGAGCAGTTCTTC,CASSFTGGDNEQFF
TRBV5-4,TRBD1,-,TRBJ2-2,TGTGCCAGCAGCCGCGACAGGGAGCCCACCGGGGAGCTGTTTTTT,CASSRDREPTGELFF
TRBV9,TRBD2,-,TRBJ2-1,TGTGCCAGCAGCCTAAGCGACCGGACTAGCGGGGGCTATGAGCAGTTCTTC,CASSLSDRTSGGYEQFF
TRBV6-5,-,-,TRBJ2-1,TGTGCCAGCAGTCCCCGGGTTAATGAGCAGTTCTTC,CASSPRVNEQFF
TRBV3-1/TRBV3-2,TRBD2,-,TRBJ2-3,TGTGCCAGCAGCCAAGCATCGGGGGGGCCCGCAGATACGCAGTATTTT,CASSQASGGPADTQYF
TRBV5-1,-,-,TRBJ2-5,TGCGCCAGCAGCCCTCAGGCAGGGAGGCAAGAGACCCAGTACTTC,CASSPQAGRQETQYF
TRBV4-3,-,few,TRBJ1-1,TGCGCCAGCAGCCAAGTGAGGGACACTGAAGCTTTCTTT,CASSQVRDTEAFF
TRBV5-4,-,few,TRBJ2-5,TGTGCCAGCAGCAGGGGTGGGGGGGCCCACCAAGAGACCCAGTACTTC,CASSRGGGAHQETQYF
TRBV4-3,-,-,TRBJ2-1,TGCGCCAGCAGCCAAGATCTCGGGGGCGGGAGCTCCTACAATGAGCAGTTCTTC,CASSQDLGGGSSYNEQFF
TRBV7-9,TRBD2,many,TRBJ2-7,TGTGCCAGCAGCTTTACTAGCGGCTCCTACGAGCAGTACTTC,CASSFTSGSYEQYF
TRBV18,-,-,TRBJ2-7,TGTGCCAGCTCACCCCTAGGAGACGAGCAGTACTTC,CASSPLGDEQYF
TRBV2,TRBD1,few,TRBJ2-2,TGTGCCAGCAGGGCCGGGACAGGGGTTCCCGGGGAGCTGTTTTTT,CASRAGTGVPGELFF
TRBV11-2,-,-,TRBJ2-1,TGTGCCAGCAGCTCACTCTGGACTTACAATGAGCAGTTCTTC,CASSSLWTYNEQFF
TRBV5-4,TRBD1,-,TRBJ2-7,TGTGCCAGCAGCTCGCGGACAGGACCTGCGCAGTACTTC,CASSSRTGPAQYF
TRBV27,-,-,TRBJ2-6,TGTGCCAGCTCCCCTCGCCCCCCCGGACAGACCTCCTCTGGGGCCAACGTCCTGACTTTC,CASSPRPPGQTSSGANVLTF
TRBV5-5,-,-,TRBJ2-7,TGTGCCAGCAGCAGACAGGGAGGAGCCTTCGAGCAGTACTTC,CASSRQGGAFEQYF